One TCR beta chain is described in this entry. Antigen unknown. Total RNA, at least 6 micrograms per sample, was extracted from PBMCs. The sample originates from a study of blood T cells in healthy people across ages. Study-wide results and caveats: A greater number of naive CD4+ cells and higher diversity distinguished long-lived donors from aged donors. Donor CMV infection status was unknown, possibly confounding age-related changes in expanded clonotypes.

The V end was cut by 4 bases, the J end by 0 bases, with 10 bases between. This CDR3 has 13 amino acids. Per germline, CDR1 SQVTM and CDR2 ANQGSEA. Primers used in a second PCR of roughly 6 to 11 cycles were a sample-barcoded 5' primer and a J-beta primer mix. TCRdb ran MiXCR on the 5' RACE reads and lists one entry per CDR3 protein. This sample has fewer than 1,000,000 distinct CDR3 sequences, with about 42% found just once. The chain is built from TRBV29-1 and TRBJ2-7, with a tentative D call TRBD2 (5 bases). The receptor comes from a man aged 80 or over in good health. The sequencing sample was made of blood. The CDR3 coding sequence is TGCAGCGTTGGACTATCGAACTCCTACGAGCAGTACTTC. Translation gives CSVGLSNSYEQYF.